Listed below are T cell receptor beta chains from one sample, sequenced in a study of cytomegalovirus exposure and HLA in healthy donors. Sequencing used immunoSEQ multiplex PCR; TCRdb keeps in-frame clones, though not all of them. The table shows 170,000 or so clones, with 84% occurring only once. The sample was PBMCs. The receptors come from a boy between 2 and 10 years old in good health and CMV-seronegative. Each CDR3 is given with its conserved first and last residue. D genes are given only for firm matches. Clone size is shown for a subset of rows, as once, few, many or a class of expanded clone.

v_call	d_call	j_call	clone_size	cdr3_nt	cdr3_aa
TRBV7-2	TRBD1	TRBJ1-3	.	TGTGCCAGCAGCATTAGGACAGGGCATGTGGGAGGAAACACCATATATTTT	CASSIRTGHVGGNTIYF
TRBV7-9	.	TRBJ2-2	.	TGTGCCAGCAGCTCAGAGGGACAACACACCGGGGAGCTGTTTTTT	CASSSEGQHTGELFF
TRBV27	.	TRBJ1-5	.	TGTGCCAGCAGCCGGACAGCCAAAAGGGTGCACGATCAGCCCCAGCATTTT	CASSRTAKRVHDQPQHF
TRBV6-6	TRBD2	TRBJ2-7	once	TGTGCCAGCAGTTACAACCCCAGCGGGGTCGAGCAGTACTTC	CASSYNPSGVEQYF
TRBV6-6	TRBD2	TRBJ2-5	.	TGTGCCAGCAGCTATCGGGAGGGCCCCCAAGAGACCCAGTACTTC	CASSYREGPQETQYF
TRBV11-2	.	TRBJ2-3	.	TGTGCCAGCAGCTTAGATCGCAGGGCAGATACGCAGTATTTT	CASSLDRRADTQYF
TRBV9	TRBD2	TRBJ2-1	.	TGTGCCAGCAGCCAAGACAGGACTAGCGGGAGTGGTGGGTACAATGAGCAGTTCTTC	CASSQDRTSGSGGYNEQFF
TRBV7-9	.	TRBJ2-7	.	TGTGCCAGCAGCTTGGACGGAGGGACCTACGAGCAGTACTTC	CASSLDGGTYEQYF
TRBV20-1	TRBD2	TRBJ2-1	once	TGCAGTGCGTCGCGGGAGTCGGAGCAGTTCTTC	CSASRESEQFF
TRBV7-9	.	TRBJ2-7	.	TGTGCCAGCAGCTCGAAAGGGGGGGAATACGAGCAGTACTTC	CASSSKGGEYEQYF
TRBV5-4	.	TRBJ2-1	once	TGTGCCAGCAGCTTGAGGTCAGGCCCAGCCTACAATGAGCAGTTCTTC	CASSLRSGPAYNEQFF
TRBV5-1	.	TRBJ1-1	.	TGCGCCAGCAGCTCGGGACACTTGAACACTGAAGCTTTCTTT	CASSSGHLNTEAFF
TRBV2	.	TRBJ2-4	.	TGTGCCAGCAGTGAACCGGTTCTAGCCAAAAACATTCAGTACTTC	CASSEPVLAKNIQYF
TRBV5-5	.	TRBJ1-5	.	TGTGCCAGCAGCTTGGGGCTCTTCAATCAGCCCCAGCATTTT	CASSLGLFNQPQHF
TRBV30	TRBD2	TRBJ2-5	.	TGTGCCTGGGGGGGGGAACTTTGGGAGACCCAGTACTTC	CAWGGELWETQYF
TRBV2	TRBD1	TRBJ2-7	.	TGTGCCAGCAGTACAGGGGGCCACGAGCAGTACTTC	CASSTGGHEQYF
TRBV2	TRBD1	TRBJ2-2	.	TGTGCCAGCAGTTCTCCGGGACAGGGGGCGGGCGGGGAGCTGTTTTTT	CASSSPGQGAGGELFF
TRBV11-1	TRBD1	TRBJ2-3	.	TGTGCCAGCAGCACGCAACCGGGACAGGGAGTAGATACGCAGTATTTT	CASSTQPGQGVDTQYF
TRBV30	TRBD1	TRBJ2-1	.	TGTGCCTGGATTCCACAGGGGCTGGAACAGTTCTTC	CAWIPQGLEQFF
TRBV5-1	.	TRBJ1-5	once	TGCGCCAGCAGCTTATGGGGGGAGGGCAATCAGCCCCAGCATTTT	CASSLWGEGNQPQHF
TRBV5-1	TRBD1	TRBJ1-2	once	TGCGCCAGCAGCGTGACAGGGGACTATGGCTACACCTTC	CASSVTGDYGYTF
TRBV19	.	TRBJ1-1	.	TGTGCCAGTAGTATGGTAGGTCAGCCGGGGACTGAAGCTTTCTTT	CASSMVGQPGTEAFF
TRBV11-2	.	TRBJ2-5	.	TGTGCCAGCAGCTTAGCTTTCGGGACACCCGAGACCCAGTACTTC	CASSLAFGTPETQYF
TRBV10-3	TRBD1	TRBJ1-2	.	TGTGCCATCTTCGAGGGACAGGGACCTAACTATGGCTACACCTTC	CAIFEGQGPNYGYTF
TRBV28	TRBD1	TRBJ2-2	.	TGTGCTAGTTCAGGGACAGCTAACACCGGGGAGCTGTTTTTT	CASSGTANTGELFF
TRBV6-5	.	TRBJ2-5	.	TGTGCCAGCAGTCGCGGGACGGGAAAACAAGAGACCCAGTACTTC	CASSRGTGKQETQYF
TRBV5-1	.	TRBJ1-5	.	TGCGCCAGCAGCTTGGAGGGGGGGATCCAGCCCCAGCATTTT	CASSLEGGIQPQHF
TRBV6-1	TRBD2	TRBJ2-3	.	TGTGCCAGCAGCGCACTAGCGATCAAGACAGATACGCAGTATTTT	CASSALAIKTDTQYF
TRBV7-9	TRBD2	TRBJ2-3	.	TGTGCCAGCAGCCCTAGCGGCCTTTCCCTAGATACGCAGTATTTT	CASSPSGLSLDTQYF
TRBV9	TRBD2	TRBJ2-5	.	TGTGCCAGCACTCTAGGGACTAGCGCACAAGAGACCCAGTACTTC	CASTLGTSAQETQYF
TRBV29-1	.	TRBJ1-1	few	TGCAGCCACCGACGGGAGGGATCGGTGAACACTGAAGCTTTCTTT	CSHRREGSVNTEAFF
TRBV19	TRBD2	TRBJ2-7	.	TGTGCCAGTAGTCGGACTAGCGGTTCCTACGAGCAGTACTTC	CASSRTSGSYEQYF
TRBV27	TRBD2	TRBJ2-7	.	TGTGCCAGCAGTTTATCGGGACTAGCGAGCGAGCAGTACTTC	CASSLSGLASEQYF
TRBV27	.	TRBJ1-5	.	TGTGCCAGCAGTATCTTCAATCAGCCCCAGCATTTT	CASSIFNQPQHF
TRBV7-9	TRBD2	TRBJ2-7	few	TGTGCCAGCAGCACCGGGACTAGCGGGAGGGAGGCGGCCTACGAGCAGTACTTC	CASSTGTSGREAAYEQYF
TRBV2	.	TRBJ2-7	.	TGTGCCAGCAGTGAAGAGGGGGAGCAGTACTTC	CASSEEGEQYF
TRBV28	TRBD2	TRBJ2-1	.	TGTGCCAGCGACCGGGCCGGGACTAGCGGGAGCTCCTACAATGAGCAGTTCTTC	CASDRAGTSGSSYNEQFF
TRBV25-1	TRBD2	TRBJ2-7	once	TGTGCCAGCAGTCAAATCGGGACTACCTCCTACGAGCAGTACTTC	CASSQIGTTSYEQYF
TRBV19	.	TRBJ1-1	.	TGTGCCAGTAAGGAGGGAATGAACACTGAAGCTTTCTTT	CASKEGMNTEAFF
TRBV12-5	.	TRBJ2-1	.	TGTGCTAGTGGTTTAGTACCCTCACAGCGGAGGGGTAATGAGCAGTTCTTC	CASGLVPSQRRGNEQFF
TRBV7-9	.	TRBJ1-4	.	TGTGCCAGCAGCTTAAAACAGGAAAAACTGTTTTTT	CASSLKQEKLFF
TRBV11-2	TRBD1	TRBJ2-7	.	TGTGCCAGCAGCTTAGGCGGGACAGGGACCGAGCAGTACTTC	CASSLGGTGTEQYF
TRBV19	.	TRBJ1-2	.	TGTGCCAGTAGTACAGCAGGTGGCTACACCTTC	CASSTAGGYTF
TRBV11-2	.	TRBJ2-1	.	TGTGCCAGCAGCTCCGGGACTCGCTCCTACAATGAGCAGTTCTTC	CASSSGTRSYNEQFF
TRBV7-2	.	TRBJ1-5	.	TGTGCCAGCAGCGAAATGGGACTCCAGCATTTT	CASSEMGLQHF
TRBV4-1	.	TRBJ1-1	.	TGCGCCAGCAGCCAGACGACAGTTAACACTGAAGCTTTCTTT	CASSQTTVNTEAFF
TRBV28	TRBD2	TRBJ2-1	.	TGTGCCAGCAGTTTAATGTCAGCGGGGTGGAAGAATGAGCAGTTCTTC	CASSLMSAGWKNEQFF
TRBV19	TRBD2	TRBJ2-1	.	TGTGCCAGTAGCGGGAGGGCCGGCTACAATGAGCAGTTCTTC	CASSGRAGYNEQFF
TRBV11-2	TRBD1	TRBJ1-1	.	TGTGCCAGCAGCCCAGGGGGCGGGTACACTGAAGCTTTCTTT	CASSPGGGYTEAFF
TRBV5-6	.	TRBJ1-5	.	TGTGCCAGCAGCTTGATGGGGGAGGGCAATCAGCCCCAGCATTTT	CASSLMGEGNQPQHF
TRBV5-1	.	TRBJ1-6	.	TGCGCCAGCAGGCTCGCACTGGGGGCGAATTCACCCCTCCACTTT	CASRLALGANSPLHF
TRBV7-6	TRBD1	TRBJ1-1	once	TGTGCCAGCAGCTCCTGGGACAGTGAGATGAACACTGAAGCTTTCTTT	CASSSWDSEMNTEAFF
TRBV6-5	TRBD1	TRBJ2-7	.	TGTGCCAGCAGGGACAGGGGGCCGGGCGAGCAGTACTTC	CASRDRGPGEQYF
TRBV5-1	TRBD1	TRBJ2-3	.	TGCGCCAGCAGCTTGGTCAGGGGGACCGGTGGAGATACGCAGTATTTT	CASSLVRGTGGDTQYF
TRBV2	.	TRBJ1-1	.	TGTGCCAGCTGCGGACAGACCACTGAAGCTTTCTTT	CASCGQTTEAFF